Following are 13 T cell receptor beta chains from one sample sequenced in a study of control samples from healthy donors and cancer patients. Produced via immunoSEQ multiplex PCR; TCRdb's table is partial and in-frame only. The table shows roughly 83,000 clones, with more than 75% occurring only once. Sequences were obtained from blood. These receptors came from a woman between 55 and 75 years old in good health.

The chain recombines TRBV7-9 with TRBJ2-7; D is ambiguous. CDR3 length equals 11 residues. Germline V gene sequence: CDR1 SEHNR, CDR2 FQNEAQ (reference sequence). Trimming cost V 5 bases and J 7 bases, with 9 bases left between them. CDR3 sequence (DNA): TGTGCCAGCAGCCAAACTGGGGAGCAGTACTTC. This gives the protein CASSQTGEQYF. The entire variable domain, with the rest obtained from reference TRBV7-9 and TRBJ2-7, is as follows: DTGVSQNPRHKITKRGQNVTFRCDPISEHNRLYWYRQTLGQGPEFLTYFQNEAQLEKSRLLSDRFSAERPKGSFSTLEIQRTEQGDSAMYLCASSQTGEQYFGPGTRLTVT.

V gene TRBV19 combines with J gene TRBJ1-1; weak D call: TRBD1 (5 bases). Trimming cost V 5 bases and J 3 bases, with 13 bases left between them. CDR3 length: 14 amino acids. CDR1 LNHDA and CDR2 SQIVND come from the germline V gene (reference sequence). As DNA, the CDR3 is TGTGCCAGTAGTCCTCGACAGTACCACACTGAAGCTTTCTTT. It specifies CASSPRQYHTEAFF.

The chain recombines TRBV7-2 with TRBJ1-2; D possibly corresponds to TRBD1 (6 bases). The CDR3 runs to 13 residues. Trimming took 5 bases from V and 4 from J, leaving 11 bases between them. The germline V gene encodes CDR1 SGHTA and CDR2 FQGNSA. The DNA of the CDR3 is TGTGCCAGCAGCACGCCAGGGGCCTATGGCTACACCTTC. Its translation: CASSTPGAYGYTF.

This chain uses TRBV28 with TRBJ1-1; D remains ambiguous. This CDR3 region has 13 residues. V was cut by 2 bases and J by 2 bases, with 6 bases left in between. Per the germline V gene, CDR1 is MDHEN and CDR2 is SYDVKM. This chain's CDR3 is CASSLPVNTEAFF. The DNA of the CDR3 is TGTGCCAGCAGTTTACCCGTTAACACTGAAGCTTTCTTT. Supplemented by reference TRBV28 and TRBJ1-1, the full variable domain reads DVKVTQSSRYLVKRTGEKVFLECVQDMDHENMFWYRQDPGLGLRLIYFSYDVKMKEKGDIPEGYSVSREKKERFSLILESASTNQTSMYLCASSLPVNTEAFFGQGTRLTVV.

The chain combines TRBV6-5 with TRBJ2-1; a weak D match, TRBD2 (7 bases). The germline gives CDR1 MNHEY, CDR2 SVGAGI. The CDR3 spans 16 residues. The V end lost 0 bases, the J end lost 8 bases, and 17 bases lay between the germline ends. The CDR3 nucleotides read TGTGCCAGCAGTTACTCTAGGGGGGGCCTCGTCGATGAGCAGTTCTTC. The encoded protein is CASSYSRGGLVDEQFF.

The chain employs TRBV5-4 and TRBJ2-1; TRBD2 matches at 9 bases. V lost 0 bases and J lost 6; bases outside the gene matches: 4. The germline V gene encodes CDR1 SGHNT and CDR2 YYREEE (reference sequence). CDR3 length: 15 amino acids. CDR3 nucleotide sequence: TGTGCCAGCAGCTTGGCGGGGACTAGCTTCAATGAGCAGTTCTTC. This encodes CASSLAGTSFNEQFF.

J is TRBJ2-5 and V is TRBV5-6, with 8 bases matching TRBD2. The CDR3 has 15 residues. Trimming removed 1 base from V and 5 bases from J; junction bases left unmatched: 7. Germline CDR1 SGHDT, CDR2 YYEEEE. The chain's CDR3 is CASSLRREGGETQYF. The CDR3 bases are TGTGCCAGCAGCTTGCGCCGGGAGGGAGGGGAGACCCAGTACTTC.

The gene calls are TRBV28 and TRBJ2-1, with 7 bases identical to TRBD1. V gave up 6 bases and J gave up 6 bases; unmatched junction bases: 5. Germline CDR1 reads MDHEN; CDR2 reads SYDVKM. CDR3 length equals 13 residues. As DNA, the CDR3 is TGTGCCAGCAGACGACAGGGCCCCAATGAGCAGTTCTTC. Translated: CASRRQGPNEQFF.

The V and J genes are TRBV2 and TRBJ2-3; 8 nucleotides agree with TRBD2. Germline values: CDR1 SNHLY, CDR2 FYNNEI. The CDR3 spans 12 residues. V lost 5 bases, J lost 10 bases, and 5 bases stayed unmatched. The chain's CDR3 is CASSSGLGAQYF. The CDR3 DNA reads as TGTGCCAGCAGTTCGGGACTAGGTGCGCAGTATTTT.

V is TRBV7-2 and J is TRBJ1-1; D unclear. There are 14 residues in the CDR3. Germline values: CDR1 SGHTA, CDR2 FQGNSA. V lost 0 bases to trimming and J lost 5 bases, with 10 bases between them. CDR3 DNA: TGTGCCAGCAGCTTAGCCAAAGGGAGGACTGAAGCTTTCTTT. Its protein is CASSLAKGRTEAFF. Full variable domain (missing parts from reference TRBV7-2 and TRBJ1-1): GAGVSQSPSNKVTEKGKDVELRCDPISGHTALYWYRQSLGQGLEFLIYFQGNSAPDKSGLPSDRFSAERTGGSVSTLTIQRTQQEDSAVYLCASSLAKGRTEAFFGQGTRLTVV.

The chain has TRBV5-4 and TRBJ2-5; D is ambiguous. CDR1 SGHNT and CDR2 YYREEE come from the germline V gene (reference sequence). The CDR3 runs to 15 residues. Deletions cut 3 bases from V and 1 base from J, with 13 bases between. The chain's CDR3 is CASSSPDAPQETQYF. For the CDR3, the DNA is TGTGCCAGCAGCTCGCCGGATGCCCCCCAAGAGACCCAGTACTTC. Variable domain in full (rest from reference TRBV5-4 and TRBJ2-5): ETGVTQSPTHLIKTRGQQVTLRCSSQSGHNTVSWYQQALGQGPQFIFQYYREEENGRGNFPPRFSGLQFPNYSSELNVNALELDDSALYLCASSSPDAPQETQYFGPGTRLLVL.

The J gene is TRBJ2-3, the V gene TRBV2, with 7 nucleotides matching TRBD2. The CDR3 is 16 amino acids. Unmatched junction bases numbered 11, after V lost 5 bases and J lost 3 bases. The germline V gene encodes CDR1 SNHLY and CDR2 FYNNEI. The CDR3 loop reads CASSPPRQRETDTQYF. Written as DNA, the CDR3 is TGTGCCAGCAGTCCCCCCCGACAGCGGGAAACAGATACGCAGTATTTT.

There are a few counts of this clone. V and J are TRBV28 and TRBJ1-5, with 8 bases that match TRBD1. The CDR3 spans 15 residues. J lost 6 bases, V lost 3 bases, and 7 bases had no gene match. Per the germline V gene, CDR1 is MDHEN and CDR2 is SYDVKM. Here the CDR3 reads CASSFYTGGGQPQHF. CDR3 DNA sequence: TGTGCCAGCAGTTTCTATACAGGGGGTGGTCAGCCCCAGCATTTT.